The clone carrying this T cell receptor beta chain showed up just a few times. The sample comes from a study of breast tumors, draining lymph nodes, adjacent tissues. Samples came from axillary lymph nodes draining the breast cancer. V was clipped by 6 bases and J by 5 bases; unmatched bases: 8. CDR1 DFQATT and CDR2 SNEGSKA come from the germline V gene (reference sequence). The CDR3 sequence is 15 residues long. TCRdb recomputed calls from the multiplex PCR reads with MiXCR, one row per CDR3 protein. The sample lists approximately 300,000 distinct CDR3 sequences, around 30% occurring once. The specimen sequenced was axillary lymph node tissue. The clonotype was recovered from a female donor with breast cancer. Some clones in this sample may be carry-over from other donors' samples. This chain connects TRBV20-1 to TRBJ2-7; TRBD2 matches 15 bases. The CDR3, as DNA: TGCAGTGCGTGGACTAGCGGGAGGGGCACAGACGAGCAGTACTTC. As protein: CSAWTSGRGTDEQYF.